The rows below give T cell receptor beta chains drawn from one sample of a study of vaccination effects on CD4 cells after COVID-19. Data came from immunoSEQ multiplex PCR; TCRdb stores just in-frame clones and leaves some out. This sample carries under 65,000 clones, around 75% of them seen once, and the ten largest clones take roughly 2.2%. Their cognate antigens are unknown. The sample consisted of CD4+ T cells from PBMCs cultured with HCoV-229E spike peptides, taken before COVID-19 vaccination. The receptors stem from a human donor who received a COVID-19 vaccine. CDR3s include the opening cysteine and the closing phenylalanine or tryptophan. Fields, in order: clone size, CDR3 length, V gene, D gene, J gene, CDR3 DNA, CDR3 protein. D genes are given only for firm matches. Some rows mark clone size as missing; the rest say once, few, many or name a class of expanded clone.

clone size: once; CDR3 length: 15; V gene: TRBV18; D gene: .; J gene: TRBJ1-1; CDR3 DNA: TGTGCCAGCTCACCAGGTGGGGGGCAAAACACTGAAGCTTTCTTT; CDR3 protein: CASSPGGGQNTEAFF
clone size: .; CDR3 length: 12; V gene: TRBV29-1; D gene: .; J gene: TRBJ2-2; CDR3 DNA: TGCAGCGTTGAATCCGGAGGCGGGGAGCTGTTTTTT; CDR3 protein: CSVESGGGELFF
clone size: .; CDR3 length: 18; V gene: TRBV12-5; D gene: .; J gene: TRBJ2-2; CDR3 DNA: TGTGCTAGTGGTCACATCCCGGACGGGAAGACGAACACCGGGGAGCTGTTTTTT; CDR3 protein: CASGHIPDGKTNTGELFF
clone size: .; CDR3 length: 13; V gene: TRBV5-1; D gene: TRBD2; J gene: TRBJ2-4; CDR3 DNA: TGCGCCAGCAGCTTGGGGGCGGGGGACATTCAGTACTTC; CDR3 protein: CASSLGAGDIQYF
clone size: .; CDR3 length: 14; V gene: TRBV4-3; D gene: .; J gene: TRBJ2-5; CDR3 DNA: TGCGCCAGCAGCCAAGGGACACTGCGAGAGACCCAGTACTTC; CDR3 protein: CASSQGTLRETQYF
clone size: .; CDR3 length: 14; V gene: TRBV5-1; D gene: .; J gene: TRBJ2-2; CDR3 DNA: TGCGCCAGCAGCTTCGAGGGATACACCGGGGAGCTGTTTTTT; CDR3 protein: CASSFEGYTGELFF
clone size: few; CDR3 length: 14; V gene: TRBV7-2; D gene: .; J gene: TRBJ1-2; CDR3 DNA: TGTGCCAGCAGCAAAGACAACACCCCGGAGGGCTACACCTTC; CDR3 protein: CASSKDNTPEGYTF
clone size: few; CDR3 length: 12; V gene: TRBV2; D gene: .; J gene: TRBJ1-4; CDR3 DNA: TGTGCCAGCAGTGAGGGCGGTCAGGGTCTGTTTTTT; CDR3 protein: CASSEGGQGLFF
clone size: .; CDR3 length: 13; V gene: TRBV28; D gene: .; J gene: TRBJ1-2; CDR3 DNA: TGTGCCAGCAGTACCGGGACCCTCTATGGCTACACCTTC; CDR3 protein: CASSTGTLYGYTF
clone size: .; CDR3 length: 15; V gene: TRBV11-1; D gene: .; J gene: TRBJ1-2; CDR3 DNA: TGTGCCAGCAGCCCAGTAAGGGACTGGAACTATGGCTACACCTTC; CDR3 protein: CASSPVRDWNYGYTF
clone size: .; CDR3 length: 16; V gene: TRBV4-1; D gene: TRBD1; J gene: TRBJ2-3; CDR3 DNA: TGCGCCAGCAGCCGGACCGGGACAGGGGTAGCAGATACGCAGTATTTT; CDR3 protein: CASSRTGTGVADTQYF
clone size: .; CDR3 length: 14; V gene: TRBV5-5; D gene: TRBD1; J gene: TRBJ1-4; CDR3 DNA: TGTGCCAGCAGCCCCCAGGGGGCTAATGAAAAACTGTTTTTT; CDR3 protein: CASSPQGANEKLFF
clone size: .; CDR3 length: 13; V gene: TRBV7-2; D gene: .; J gene: TRBJ2-1; CDR3 DNA: TGTGCCAGCAGCTTGATTTACGGGGGTGAGCAGTTCTTC; CDR3 protein: CASSLIYGGEQFF
clone size: once; CDR3 length: 15; V gene: TRBV7-2; D gene: .; J gene: TRBJ2-6; CDR3 DNA: TGTGCCAGCAGCCCGCAGATCTCTGGGGCCAACGTCCTGACTTTC; CDR3 protein: CASSPQISGANVLTF
clone size: .; CDR3 length: 16; V gene: TRBV10-2; D gene: .; J gene: TRBJ2-5; CDR3 DNA: TGCGCCACCATCGACCCCGCGACAGGGAGGGGAGAGACCCAGTACTTC; CDR3 protein: CATIDPATGRGETQYF
clone size: once; CDR3 length: 13; V gene: TRBV21-1; D gene: .; J gene: TRBJ1-4; CDR3 DNA: TGTGCCAGCAGCAAGTTGGGCACGAGGAAACTGTTTTTT; CDR3 protein: CASSKLGTRKLFF
clone size: once; CDR3 length: 14; V gene: TRBV5-1; D gene: TRBD1; J gene: TRBJ2-4; CDR3 DNA: TGCGCCAGCAGCTTCGGACAGGGGGCAGACATTCAGTACTTC; CDR3 protein: CASSFGQGADIQYF
clone size: .; CDR3 length: 17; V gene: TRBV9; D gene: TRBD2; J gene: TRBJ2-3; CDR3 DNA: TGTGCCAGCAGTTCCCTCGGTCTAGCGGGGGATTCAGATACGCAGTATTTT; CDR3 protein: CASSSLGLAGDSDTQYF
clone size: .; CDR3 length: 13; V gene: TRBV12-3/TRBV12-4; D gene: .; J gene: TRBJ1-1; CDR3 DNA: TGTGCCAGCAGTTCAGGGGAGAACACTGAAGCTTTCTTT; CDR3 protein: CASSSGENTEAFF
clone size: .; CDR3 length: 14; V gene: TRBV2; D gene: .; J gene: TRBJ2-3; CDR3 DNA: TGTGCCAGCAGTGAGCTACAGGTGACAGATACGCAGTATTTT; CDR3 protein: CASSELQVTDTQYF
clone size: .; CDR3 length: 17; V gene: TRBV6-2/TRBV6-3; D gene: .; J gene: TRBJ1-4; CDR3 DNA: TGTGCCAGCAGTTATCGGACAGCCTCGTCAACTAATGAAAAACTGTTTTTT; CDR3 protein: CASSYRTASSTNEKLFF
clone size: .; CDR3 length: 13; V gene: TRBV11-2; D gene: .; J gene: TRBJ1-1; CDR3 DNA: TGTGCCAGCAGCCTTGCGACAGCCTCTGAAGCTTTCTTT; CDR3 protein: CASSLATASEAFF
clone size: .; CDR3 length: 16; V gene: TRBV7-8; D gene: TRBD1; J gene: TRBJ2-3; CDR3 DNA: TGTGCCAGCAGCCCATCCCCCAGCAGGGGGCCAGATACGCAGTATTTT; CDR3 protein: CASSPSPSRGPDTQYF
clone size: few; CDR3 length: 16; V gene: TRBV5-1; D gene: TRBD2; J gene: TRBJ2-2; CDR3 DNA: TGCGCCAGCAGCGCCCTAGCGGGGTTGAACACCGGGGAGCTGTTTTTT; CDR3 protein: CASSALAGLNTGELFF
clone size: .; CDR3 length: 12; V gene: TRBV18; D gene: .; J gene: TRBJ2-5; CDR3 DNA: TGTGCCAGCTCACCATATGGAGAGACCCAGTACTTC; CDR3 protein: CASSPYGETQYF
clone size: .; CDR3 length: 15; V gene: TRBV5-1; D gene: .; J gene: TRBJ2-1; CDR3 DNA: TGCGCCAGCAGCGCCGGACAGACTAAGAGCCATGAGCAGTTCTTC; CDR3 protein: CASSAGQTKSHEQFF
clone size: few; CDR3 length: 14; V gene: TRBV19; D gene: TRBD1; J gene: TRBJ1-6; CDR3 DNA: TGTGCCAGTAGTGGAACAGGGGGGAATTCACCCCTCCACTTT; CDR3 protein: CASSGTGGNSPLHF
clone size: .; CDR3 length: 14; V gene: TRBV5-6; D gene: .; J gene: TRBJ2-1; CDR3 DNA: TGTGCCAGCAGCTTGGGCGGGGGCGTTAATGAGCAGTTCTTC; CDR3 protein: CASSLGGGVNEQFF
clone size: .; CDR3 length: 16; V gene: TRBV4-1; D gene: .; J gene: TRBJ1-6; CDR3 DNA: TGCGCCAGCAGCCAAGATAGTCAGGGGCGTAATTCACCCCTCCACTTT; CDR3 protein: CASSQDSQGRNSPLHF
clone size: .; CDR3 length: 17; V gene: TRBV5-1; D gene: TRBD2; J gene: TRBJ2-3; CDR3 DNA: TGCGCCAGCAGCCTGGGGAGTAGCGGGGGCCGCACAGATACGCAGTATTTT; CDR3 protein: CASSLGSSGGRTDTQYF